A single sample is the source of the 2 T cell receptor beta chains below, sequenced in a study of blood T cells in healthy people across ages. Alongside a J-beta primer mix, a sample-barcoded 5' primer served in a second PCR lasting 7 to 11 cycles. Each CDR3 protein is one row after TCRdb ran MiXCR on the 5' RACE reads. The data contain about 1.8 million distinct CDR3 sequences, 49% of them singletons. Sequenced: blood. The receptors were gathered from a woman aged 40 to 50 in good health.

The chain combines TRBV10-3 with TRBJ1-4, with D hard to call. The ends were cut back, 6 bases at V and 7 bases at J, with 12 bases in the middle. The germline CDR1 and CDR2 sequences are ENHRY and SYGVKD. The CDR3 runs 13 residues. This chain's CDR3 is CAISERDGEKLFF. CDR3 nucleotide sequence: TGTGCCATCAGCGAAAGGGATGGTGAAAAACTGTTTTTT.

This chain uses TRBV6-6 with TRBJ1-5; no clear D. From germline, CDR1 is MNHNY and CDR2 SVGAGI (reference sequence). The CDR3 runs to 13 residues. Trimming pared 4 bases from V and 5 bases from J, leaving 9 bases between. The CDR3 spells CASSLRVDQPQHF. The CDR3 DNA reads TGTGCCAGCAGTTTGAGGGTTGATCAGCCCCAGCATTTT.